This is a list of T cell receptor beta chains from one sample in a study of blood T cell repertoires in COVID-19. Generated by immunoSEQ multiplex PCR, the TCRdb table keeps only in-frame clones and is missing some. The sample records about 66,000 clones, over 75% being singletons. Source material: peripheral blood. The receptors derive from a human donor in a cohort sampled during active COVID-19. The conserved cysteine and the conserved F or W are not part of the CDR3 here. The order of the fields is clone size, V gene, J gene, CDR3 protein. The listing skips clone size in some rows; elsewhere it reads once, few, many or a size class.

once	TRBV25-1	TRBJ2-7	ASSQPTGGAGDEQY
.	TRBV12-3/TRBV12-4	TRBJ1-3	ASRAPSGNTIY
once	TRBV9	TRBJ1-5	ASSVGQGNQPQH
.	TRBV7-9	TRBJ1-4	ASSSGQWAQKLF
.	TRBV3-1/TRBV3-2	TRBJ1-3	ASSQASGTGYSGNTIY
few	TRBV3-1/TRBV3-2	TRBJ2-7	ASSLPGGEQY
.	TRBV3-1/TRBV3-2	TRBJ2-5	ASSQAAPGGAETQY
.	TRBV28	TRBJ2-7	ASSRDSSYEQY
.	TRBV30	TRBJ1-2	AWGTGGLAYGYT
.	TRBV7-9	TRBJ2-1	ASSLGTREVVF
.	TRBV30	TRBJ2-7	ACTPGQGLSYEQY
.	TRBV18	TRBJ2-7	ASSPTVYEQY
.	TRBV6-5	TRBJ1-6	ASSFQGQSPLH
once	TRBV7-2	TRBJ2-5	ASSLGLAGGGETQY
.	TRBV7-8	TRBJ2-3	ASSREREGVDTQY
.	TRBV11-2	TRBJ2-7	ASSSTTGVSSYEQY
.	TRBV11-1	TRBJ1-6	ASSLPSYNSPLH
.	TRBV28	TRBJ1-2	ASSRQGTTFYGYT
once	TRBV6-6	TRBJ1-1	ASSYRQGVTEAF
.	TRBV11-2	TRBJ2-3	ARRWLAGTLGTQY
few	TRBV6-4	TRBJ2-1	ASSEGTSANEQF
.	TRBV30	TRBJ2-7	AWRDSIFYEQY
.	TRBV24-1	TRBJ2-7	ATSRRGGEQY
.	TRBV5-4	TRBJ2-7	ASSLGTSGSYEQY
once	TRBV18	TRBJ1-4	ASSPDGGLTNEKLF
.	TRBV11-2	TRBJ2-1	ASSLLRVGEQF
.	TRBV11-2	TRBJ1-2	ASSETGNYGYT
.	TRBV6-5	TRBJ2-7	ASRLAYEQY
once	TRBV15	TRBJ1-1	ATSRGPNRAF
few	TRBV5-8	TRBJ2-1	ASSSGTSGANEQF
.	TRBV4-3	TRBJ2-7	ASSQDPPDRARFSYEQY
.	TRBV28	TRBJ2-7	ASEYPEQY
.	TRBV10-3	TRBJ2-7	AISYRGAMGEQY
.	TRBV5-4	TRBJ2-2	ASSPDSPGGELF
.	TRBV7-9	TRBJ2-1	ASSITSGRNNEQF
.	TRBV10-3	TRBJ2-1	ATSGGPSSYNEQF
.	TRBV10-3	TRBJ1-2	AISDNREGGYT
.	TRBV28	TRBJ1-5	ASSLWSQDSNQPQH
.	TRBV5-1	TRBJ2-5	ASSPPGETQY
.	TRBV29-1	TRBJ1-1	SVGLGQLNTEAF
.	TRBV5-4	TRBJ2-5	ASSEGTKETQY